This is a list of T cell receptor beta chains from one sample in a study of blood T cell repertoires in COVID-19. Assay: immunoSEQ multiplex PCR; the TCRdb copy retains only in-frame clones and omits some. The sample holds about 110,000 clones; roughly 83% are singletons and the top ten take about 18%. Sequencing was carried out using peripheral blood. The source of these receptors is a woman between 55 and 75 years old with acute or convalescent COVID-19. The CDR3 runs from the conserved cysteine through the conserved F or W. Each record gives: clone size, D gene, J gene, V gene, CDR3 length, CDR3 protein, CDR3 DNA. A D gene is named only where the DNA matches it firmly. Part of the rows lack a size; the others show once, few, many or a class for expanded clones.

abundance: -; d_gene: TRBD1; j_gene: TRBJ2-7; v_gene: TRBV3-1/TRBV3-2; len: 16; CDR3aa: CASSQAGQGGSYEQYF; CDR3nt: TGTGCCAGCAGCCAAGCGGGACAGGGTGGGTCCTACGAGCAGTACTTC
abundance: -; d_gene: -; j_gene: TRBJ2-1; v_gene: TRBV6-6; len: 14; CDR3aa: CASSGEFSYNEQFF; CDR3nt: TGTGCCAGCTCCGGTGAGTTCTCCTACAATGAGCAGTTCTTC
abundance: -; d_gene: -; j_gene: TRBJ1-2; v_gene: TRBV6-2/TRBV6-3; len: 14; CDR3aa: CASSRGDKTIGYTF; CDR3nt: TGTGCCAGCAGCCGCGGGGATAAGACTATCGGCTACACCTTC
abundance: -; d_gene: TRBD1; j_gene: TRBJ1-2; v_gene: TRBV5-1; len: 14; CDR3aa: CASSPGQGAYGYTF; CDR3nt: TGCGCCAGCAGCCCTGGACAGGGGGCGTATGGCTACACCTTC
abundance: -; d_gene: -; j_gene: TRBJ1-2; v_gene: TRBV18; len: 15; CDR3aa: CASSPSMLEVGGYTF; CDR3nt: TGTGCCAGCTCACCGTCGATGCTGGAGGTGGGGGGCTACACCTTC
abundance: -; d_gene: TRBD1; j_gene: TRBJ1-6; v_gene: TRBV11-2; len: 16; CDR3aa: CASSSLSGTDNSPLHF; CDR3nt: TGTGCCAGCAGCTCCCTTTCGGGGACAGACAATTCACCCCTCCACTTT
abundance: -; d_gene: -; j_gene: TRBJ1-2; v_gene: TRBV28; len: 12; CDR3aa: CASSFTGRGYTF; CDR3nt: TGTGCCAGCAGTTTTACAGGGAGAGGCTACACCTTC
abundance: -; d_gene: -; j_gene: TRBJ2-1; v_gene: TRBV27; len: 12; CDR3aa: CASSTGLNEQFF; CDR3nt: TGTGCCAGCAGCACAGGGTTGAATGAGCAGTTCTTC
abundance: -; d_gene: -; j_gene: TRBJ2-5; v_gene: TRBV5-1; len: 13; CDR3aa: CASSLGGAETQYF; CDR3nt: TGCGCCAGCAGCTTGGGTGGGGCGGAGACCCAGTACTTC
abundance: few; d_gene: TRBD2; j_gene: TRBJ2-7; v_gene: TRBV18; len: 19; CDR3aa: CASSRLGLAGVPSQYEQYF; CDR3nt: TGTGCCAGCTCACGCCTCGGACTAGCGGGAGTCCCAAGCCAATACGAGCAGTACTTC
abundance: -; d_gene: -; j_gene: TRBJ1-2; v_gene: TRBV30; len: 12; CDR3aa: CALHLDSYGYTF; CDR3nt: TGTGCCCTCCACCTGGACAGCTATGGCTACACCTTC
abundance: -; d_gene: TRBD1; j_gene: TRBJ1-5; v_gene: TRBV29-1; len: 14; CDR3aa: CSVGGQGSNQPQHF; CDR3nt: TGCAGCGTTGGGGGACAGGGGAGCAATCAGCCCCAGCATTTT
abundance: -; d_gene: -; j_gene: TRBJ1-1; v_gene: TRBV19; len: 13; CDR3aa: CASQDRMNTEAFF; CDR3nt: TGTGCCAGTCAAGACAGAATGAACACTGAAGCTTTCTTT
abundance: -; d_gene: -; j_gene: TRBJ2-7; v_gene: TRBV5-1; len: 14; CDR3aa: CASSRSSSSYEQYF; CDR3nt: TGCGCCAGCAGTCGCAGTTCAAGCTCCTACGAGCAGTACTTC
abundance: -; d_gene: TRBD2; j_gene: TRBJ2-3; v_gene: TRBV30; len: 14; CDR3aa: CACGGAVGTDTQYF; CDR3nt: TGTGCCTGCGGGGGGGCGGTTGGCACAGATACGCAGTATTTT
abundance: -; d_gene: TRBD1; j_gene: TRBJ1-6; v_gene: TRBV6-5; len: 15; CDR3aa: CASSYQGAINSPLHF; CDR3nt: TGTGCCAGCAGTTATCAGGGGGCAATCAATTCACCCCTCCACTTT
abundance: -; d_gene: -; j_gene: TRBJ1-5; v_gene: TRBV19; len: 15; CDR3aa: CASSPQGYSNQPQHF; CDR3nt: TGTGCCAGTAGCCCACAGGGTTATAGCAATCAGCCCCAGCATTTT
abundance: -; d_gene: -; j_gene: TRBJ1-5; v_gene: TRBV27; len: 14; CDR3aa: CASSLSRQVQPQHF; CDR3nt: TGTGCCAGCAGTTTATCGCGTCAGGTTCAGCCCCAGCATTTT
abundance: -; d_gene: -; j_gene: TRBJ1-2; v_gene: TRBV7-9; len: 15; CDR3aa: CASSVPTLANYGYTF; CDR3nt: TGTGCCAGCAGCGTCCCCACCCTCGCGAACTATGGCTACACCTTC
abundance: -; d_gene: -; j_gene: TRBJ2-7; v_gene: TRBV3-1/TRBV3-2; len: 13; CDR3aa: CASSRTETYEQYF; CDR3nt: TGTGCCAGCAGTCGGACAGAGACCTACGAGCAGTACTTC
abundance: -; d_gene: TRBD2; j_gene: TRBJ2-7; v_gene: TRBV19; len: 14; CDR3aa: CASSYGLAGYEQYF; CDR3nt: TGTGCCAGTAGCTACGGACTAGCGGGGTACGAGCAGTACTTC
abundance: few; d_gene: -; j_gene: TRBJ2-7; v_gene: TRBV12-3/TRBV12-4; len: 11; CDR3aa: CASSLGSEQYF; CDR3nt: TGTGCCAGCAGCCTGGGCAGTGAGCAGTACTTC
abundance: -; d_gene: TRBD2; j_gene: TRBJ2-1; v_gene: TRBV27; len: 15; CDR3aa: CASSLLAGPYNEQFF; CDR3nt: TGTGCCAGCAGTTTGCTAGCGGGACCCTACAATGAGCAGTTCTTC
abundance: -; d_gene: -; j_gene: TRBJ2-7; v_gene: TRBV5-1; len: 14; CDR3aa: CASSTGTKGAEQYF; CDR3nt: TGCGCCAGCAGCACCGGGACAAAGGGAGCCGAGCAGTACTTC
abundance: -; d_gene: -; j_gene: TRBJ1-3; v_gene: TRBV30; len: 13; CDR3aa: CAWGGQTGNTIYF; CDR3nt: TGTGCCTGGGGAGGACAGACTGGAAACACCATATATTTT
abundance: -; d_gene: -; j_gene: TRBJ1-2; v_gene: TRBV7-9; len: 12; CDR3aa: CASRLDISGYTF; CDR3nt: TGTGCCAGCAGATTGGACATTAGTGGCTACACCTTC
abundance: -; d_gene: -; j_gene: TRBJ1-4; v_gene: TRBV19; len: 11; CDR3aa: CASSASEKLFF; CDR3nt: TGTGCCAGTAGCGCCAGTGAAAAACTGTTTTTT
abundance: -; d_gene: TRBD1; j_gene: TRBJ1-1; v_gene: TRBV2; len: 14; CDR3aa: CASRTLRDRGEAFF; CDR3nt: TGTGCCAGCAGGACGCTCCGGGACAGAGGTGAAGCTTTCTTT
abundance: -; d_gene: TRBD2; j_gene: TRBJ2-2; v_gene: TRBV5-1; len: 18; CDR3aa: CASSLVQRGHANTGELFF; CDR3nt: TGCGCCAGCAGCTTGGTTCAGCGGGGCCACGCGAACACCGGGGAGCTGTTTTTT
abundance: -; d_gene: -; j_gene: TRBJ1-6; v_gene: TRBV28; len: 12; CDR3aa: CASSFGVSPLHF; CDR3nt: TGTGCCAGCAGTTTTGGAGTATCACCCCTCCACTTT
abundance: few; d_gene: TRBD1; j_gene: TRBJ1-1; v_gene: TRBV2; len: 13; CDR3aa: CASTQGVNTEAFF; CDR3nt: TGTGCCAGCACACAGGGGGTGAACACTGAAGCTTTCTTT
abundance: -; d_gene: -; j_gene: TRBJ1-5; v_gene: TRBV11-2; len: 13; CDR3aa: CASSLREHQPQHF; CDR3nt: TGTGCCAGCAGCCTTAGGGAGCACCAGCCCCAGCATTTT
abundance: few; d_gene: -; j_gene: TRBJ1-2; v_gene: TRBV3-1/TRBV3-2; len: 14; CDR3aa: CASSLTDTVGGYTF; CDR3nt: TGTGCCAGCAGCCTAACGGATACAGTTGGTGGCTACACCTTC
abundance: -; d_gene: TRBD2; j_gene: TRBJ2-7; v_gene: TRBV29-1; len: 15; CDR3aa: CSVDSPAGDPYEQYF; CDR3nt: TGCAGCGTTGACTCTCCAGCGGGGGACCCCTACGAGCAGTACTTC
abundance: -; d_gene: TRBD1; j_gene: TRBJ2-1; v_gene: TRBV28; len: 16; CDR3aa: CASSFRTGGRGGEQFF; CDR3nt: TGTGCCAGCAGTTTCCGGACAGGGGGACGTGGGGGTGAGCAGTTCTTC
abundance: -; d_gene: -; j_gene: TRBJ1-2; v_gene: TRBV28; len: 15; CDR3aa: CASSPPAGVGYGYTF; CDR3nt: TGTGCCAGCAGTCCCCCGGCGGGGGTGGGCTATGGCTACACCTTC
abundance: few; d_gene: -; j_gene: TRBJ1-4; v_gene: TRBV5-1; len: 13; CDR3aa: CASRRGTNEKLFF; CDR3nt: TGCGCCAGCAGACGAGGGACTAATGAAAAACTGTTTTTT
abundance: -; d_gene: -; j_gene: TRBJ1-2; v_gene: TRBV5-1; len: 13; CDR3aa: CASSLDRAGGYTF; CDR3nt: TGCGCCAGCAGCTTGGACAGGGCGGGTGGCTACACCTTC
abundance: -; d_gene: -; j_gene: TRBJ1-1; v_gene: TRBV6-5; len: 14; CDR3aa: CASSYSRGTTEAFF; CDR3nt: TGTGCCAGCAGTTACTCCCGAGGAACCACTGAAGCTTTCTTT
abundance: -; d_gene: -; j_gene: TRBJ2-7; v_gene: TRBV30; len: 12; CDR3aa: CAWTRGSYEQYF; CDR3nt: TGTGCCTGGACGCGGGGCTCCTACGAGCAGTACTTC
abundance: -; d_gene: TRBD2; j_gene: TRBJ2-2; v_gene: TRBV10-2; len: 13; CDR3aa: CASTGLVFGELFF; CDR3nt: TGCGCCAGCACCGGACTAGTTTTCGGGGAGCTGTTTTTT
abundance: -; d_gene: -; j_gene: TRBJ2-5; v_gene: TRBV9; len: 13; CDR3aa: CASSVGPQETQYF; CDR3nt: TGTGCCAGCAGCGTAGGGCCCCAAGAGACCCAGTACTTC
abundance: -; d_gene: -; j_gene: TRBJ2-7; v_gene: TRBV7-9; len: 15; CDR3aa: CASSLSRGGSYEQYF; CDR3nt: TGTGCCAGCAGTTTATCCCGCGGCGGGTCCTACGAGCAGTACTTC
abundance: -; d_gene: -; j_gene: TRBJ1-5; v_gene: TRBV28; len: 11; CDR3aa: CASSSHQPQHF; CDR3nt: TGTGCCAGCAGTTCTCATCAGCCCCAGCATTTT
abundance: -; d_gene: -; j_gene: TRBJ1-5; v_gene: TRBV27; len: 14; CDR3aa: CASSLASPNQPQHF; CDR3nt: TGTGCCAGCAGTTTAGCCAGTCCTAATCAGCCCCAGCATTTT
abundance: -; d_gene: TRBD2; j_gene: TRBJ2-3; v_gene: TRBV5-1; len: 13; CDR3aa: CASKREGLDTQYF; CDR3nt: TGCGCCAGCAAGCGGGAGGGCCTGGATACGCAGTATTTT
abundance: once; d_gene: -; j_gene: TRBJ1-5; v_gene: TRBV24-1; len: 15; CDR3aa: CATSQTEEINQPQHF; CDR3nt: TGTGCCACCAGCCAGACAGAGGAAATAAATCAGCCCCAGCATTTT
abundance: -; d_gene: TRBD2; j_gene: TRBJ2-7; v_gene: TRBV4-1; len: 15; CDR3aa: CASSLGRGAPYEQYF; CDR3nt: TGCGCCAGCAGCCTCGGGCGGGGGGCACCCTACGAGCAGTACTTC
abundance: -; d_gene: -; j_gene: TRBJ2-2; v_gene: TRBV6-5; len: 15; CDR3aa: CASSYSSGIAGELFF; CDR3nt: TGTGCCAGCAGTTACTCGTCAGGGATAGCCGGGGAGCTGTTTTTT
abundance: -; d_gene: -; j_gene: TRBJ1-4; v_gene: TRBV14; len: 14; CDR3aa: CASGSQGIGEKLFF; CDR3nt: TGTGCCAGCGGCAGCCAGGGGATAGGTGAAAAACTGTTTTTT
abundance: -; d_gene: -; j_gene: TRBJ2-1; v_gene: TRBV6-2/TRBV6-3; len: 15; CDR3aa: CASSYGGTYYNEQFF; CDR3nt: TGTGCCAGCAGTTACGGCGGGACCTATTACAATGAGCAGTTCTTC
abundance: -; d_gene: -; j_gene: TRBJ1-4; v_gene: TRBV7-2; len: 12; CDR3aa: CASSSDSEKLFF; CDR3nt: TGTGCCAGCAGCTCCGACAGCGAAAAACTGTTTTTT
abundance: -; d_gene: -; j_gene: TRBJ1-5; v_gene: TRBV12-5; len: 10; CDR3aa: CASGRGSRHF; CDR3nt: TGTGCTAGTGGGCGGGGCAGCAGGCATTTT
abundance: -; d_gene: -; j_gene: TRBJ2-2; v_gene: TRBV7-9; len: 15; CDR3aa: CASSAVPGNTGELFF; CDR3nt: TGTGCCAGCAGCGCCGTCCCGGGAAACACCGGGGAGCTGTTTTTT
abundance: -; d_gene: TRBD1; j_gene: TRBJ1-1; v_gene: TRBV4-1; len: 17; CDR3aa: CASSLGTGLQGGVGAFF; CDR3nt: TGCGCCAGCAGCCTTGGGACAGGATTACAGGGTGGCGTAGGAGCTTTCTTT